This is a list of T cell receptor beta chains from one sample in a study of blood T cell repertoires in COVID-19. Using immunoSEQ multiplex PCR, the repertoire was profiled, and TCRdb retains in-frame clones only, with some absent. The sample contains about 170,000 clones, about 87% of which appear only once. The sequenced material came from peripheral blood. The receptors stem from a woman older than 75 with COVID-19, enrolled during active disease. CDR3s leave out the opening cysteine and the closing phenylalanine or tryptophan. Fields, in order: CDR3 length, J gene, V gene, CDR3 protein.

len: 14
j_gene: TRBJ2-3
v_gene: TRBV11-2
CDR3aa: ASSRGPLAVTDTQY

len: 12
j_gene: TRBJ2-7
v_gene: TRBV7-3
CDR3aa: ASSLGPGSYEQY

len: 10
j_gene: TRBJ1-2
v_gene: TRBV28
CDR3aa: ASSLLTDGYT

len: 16
j_gene: TRBJ1-5
v_gene: TRBV7-2
CDR3aa: ASSSPGQGSYSNQPQH

len: 13
j_gene: TRBJ1-4
v_gene: TRBV19
CDR3aa: ASTDGTGAAEKLF

len: 11
j_gene: TRBJ1-2
v_gene: TRBV4-2
CDR3aa: ATAPAADYGYT

len: 12
j_gene: TRBJ2-1
v_gene: TRBV20-1
CDR3aa: SAIESGEVNEQF

len: 12
j_gene: TRBJ1-3
v_gene: TRBV2
CDR3aa: ASSVGDRGNTIY

len: 13
j_gene: TRBJ2-7
v_gene: TRBV6-6
CDR3aa: ASSDAPASSHEQY

len: 10
j_gene: TRBJ2-7
v_gene: TRBV5-1
CDR3aa: ASSASSYGQY

len: 11
j_gene: TRBJ1-1
v_gene: TRBV19
CDR3aa: ASSIAGANEAF

len: 13
j_gene: TRBJ1-5
v_gene: TRBV5-8
CDR3aa: ASSWLGQVNQPQH

len: 14
j_gene: TRBJ1-2
v_gene: TRBV14
CDR3aa: ASSPFLATGGAGYT

len: 13
j_gene: TRBJ1-2
v_gene: TRBV7-2
CDR3aa: ASSTKRGGADGYT

len: 14
j_gene: TRBJ2-1
v_gene: TRBV19
CDR3aa: ASSIPGGAKVNEQF

len: 12
j_gene: TRBJ1-6
v_gene: TRBV6-5
CDR3aa: ATFPGGDNSPLH

len: 13
j_gene: TRBJ1-5
v_gene: TRBV2
CDR3aa: ASSLGAVGNQPQH

len: 14
j_gene: TRBJ2-2
v_gene: TRBV5-1
CDR3aa: ASSPHGGPNTGELF

len: 12
j_gene: TRBJ2-1
v_gene: TRBV7-2
CDR3aa: ASSPGQGWNEQF

len: 13
j_gene: TRBJ2-1
v_gene: TRBV7-3
CDR3aa: ASSLTGGGNNEQF

len: 11
j_gene: TRBJ2-5
v_gene: TRBV10-3
CDR3aa: AIRRLAQETQY

len: 14
j_gene: TRBJ2-7
v_gene: TRBV18
CDR3aa: ASSPPLAGGAYEQY

len: 9
j_gene: TRBJ1-2
v_gene: TRBV11-2
CDR3aa: ASSLRYGYT

len: 11
j_gene: TRBJ1-2
v_gene: TRBV18
CDR3aa: ASSPPGERGYT

len: 9
j_gene: TRBJ1-1
v_gene: TRBV20-1
CDR3aa: SARGSTEAF

len: 16
j_gene: TRBJ1-2
v_gene: TRBV21-1
CDR3aa: ASTREPFGQLHYYGYT

len: 13
j_gene: TRBJ1-2
v_gene: TRBV27
CDR3aa: ASSLGSYRSKGYT

len: 14
j_gene: TRBJ2-4
v_gene: TRBV5-4
CDR3aa: ASSPTGHGSPNIQY

len: 13
j_gene: TRBJ2-1
v_gene: TRBV6-2/TRBV6-3
CDR3aa: ASSSLAGVLNEQF

len: 13
j_gene: TRBJ1-1
v_gene: TRBV18
CDR3aa: ASSSGTGAITEAF

len: 11
j_gene: TRBJ1-6
v_gene: TRBV25-1
CDR3aa: ASNSQYNSPLH

len: 13
j_gene: TRBJ2-7
v_gene: TRBV28
CDR3aa: ASSFPDSVSYEQY

len: 12
j_gene: TRBJ1-1
v_gene: TRBV4-2
CDR3aa: ASSQAQQAPEAF

len: 12
j_gene: TRBJ2-3
v_gene: TRBV3-1/TRBV3-2
CDR3aa: ASSQATSGSSQY

len: 11
j_gene: TRBJ1-1
v_gene: TRBV9
CDR3aa: ASSVGSSREAF

len: 11
j_gene: TRBJ2-7
v_gene: TRBV19
CDR3aa: ASSEGGGTPQY

len: 13
j_gene: TRBJ2-7
v_gene: TRBV6-5
CDR3aa: ASSQGTGRTYEQY

len: 13
j_gene: TRBJ1-6
v_gene: TRBV7-8
CDR3aa: ASSLAGGYNSPLH

len: 15
j_gene: TRBJ2-7
v_gene: TRBV5-1
CDR3aa: ASSLEALQGGSYEQY

len: 13
j_gene: TRBJ2-2
v_gene: TRBV28
CDR3aa: ASSLARDVLGELF

len: 11
j_gene: TRBJ2-3
v_gene: TRBV6-2/TRBV6-3
CDR3aa: ASSPHPRDTQY

len: 18
j_gene: TRBJ2-1
v_gene: TRBV4-2
CDR3aa: ASSQSGTSGRIWSYNEQF

len: 10
j_gene: TRBJ1-1
v_gene: TRBV11-2
CDR3aa: ASSLVLGGAF

len: 13
j_gene: TRBJ1-1
v_gene: TRBV5-1
CDR3aa: ASSSRGSQNTEAF

len: 10
j_gene: TRBJ2-1
v_gene: TRBV12-3/TRBV12-4
CDR3aa: ASSLRGAEQF

len: 17
j_gene: TRBJ2-7
v_gene: TRBV7-2
CDR3aa: ASSFLAGAVGVNPYEQY

len: 13
j_gene: TRBJ1-1
v_gene: TRBV5-6
CDR3aa: ASSFPQTGVTEAF